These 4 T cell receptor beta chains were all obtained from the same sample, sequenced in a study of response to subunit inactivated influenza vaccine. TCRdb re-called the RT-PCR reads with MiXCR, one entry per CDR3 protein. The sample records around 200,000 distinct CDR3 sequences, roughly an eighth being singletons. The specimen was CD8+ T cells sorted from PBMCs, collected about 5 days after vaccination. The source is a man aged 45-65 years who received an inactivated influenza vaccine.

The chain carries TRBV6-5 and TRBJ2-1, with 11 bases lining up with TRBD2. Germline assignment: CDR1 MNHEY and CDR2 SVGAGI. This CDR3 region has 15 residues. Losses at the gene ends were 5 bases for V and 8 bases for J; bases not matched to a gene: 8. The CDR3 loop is CASSPLAGGRDEQFF. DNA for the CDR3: TGTGCCAGCAGTCCCCTAGCGGGAGGTCGCGATGAGCAGTTCTTC.

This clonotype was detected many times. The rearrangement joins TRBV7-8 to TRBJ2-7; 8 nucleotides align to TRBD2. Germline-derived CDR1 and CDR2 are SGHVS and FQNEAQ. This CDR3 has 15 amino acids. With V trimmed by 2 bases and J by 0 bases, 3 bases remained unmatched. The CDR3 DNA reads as TGTGCCAGCAGCTTAAAGCGGGGGAGCTCCTACGAGCAGTACTTC. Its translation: CASSLKRGSSYEQYF.

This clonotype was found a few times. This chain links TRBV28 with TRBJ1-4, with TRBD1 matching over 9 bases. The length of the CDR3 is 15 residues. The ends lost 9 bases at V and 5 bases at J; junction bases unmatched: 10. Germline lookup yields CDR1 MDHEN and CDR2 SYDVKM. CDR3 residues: CASKWTGTGNEKLFF. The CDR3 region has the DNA TGTGCCAGTAAATGGACCGGGACAGGGAATGAAAAACTGTTTTTT.

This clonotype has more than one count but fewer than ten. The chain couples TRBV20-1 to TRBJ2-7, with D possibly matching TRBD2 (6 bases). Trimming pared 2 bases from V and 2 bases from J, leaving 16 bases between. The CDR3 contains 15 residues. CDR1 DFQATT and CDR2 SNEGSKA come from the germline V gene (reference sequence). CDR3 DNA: TGCAGTGCTAGACCCTACCGGCGGGATACCTACGAGCAGTACTTC. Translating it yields CSARPYRRDTYEQYF.